A single sample gave rise to the 20 T cell receptor beta chains below, sequenced in a study of T cell responses to AZD1222 COVID-19 vaccine. Here immunoSEQ multiplex PCR was the method, and the copy in TCRdb shows in-frame clones only, minus some. The sample yields some 130,000 clones, 75% to 90% seen once. The sequencing used peripheral blood, collected on day 0 of AZD1222 vaccination. These receptors came from an adult in good health.

The V and J genes are TRBV9 and TRBJ2-1; tentative D call: TRBD1 (6 bases). With 0 bases removed from V and 4 bases from J, the gap between germline ends came to 11 bases. The CDR3 totals 15 residues. Germline V lookup: CDR1 SGDLS, CDR2 YYNGEE. In DNA, the CDR3 is TGTGCCAGCAGCGTAGTAGGGGACACATACAATGAGCAGTTCTTC. Protein sequence: CASSVVGDTYNEQFF.

Comment on this clone: The junction does not match germline at one end; this may be a read error. This rearrangement joins TRBV2 to TRBJ1-1, with D hard to call. From germline, CDR1 is SNHLY and CDR2 FYNNEI. This CDR3 region has 10 residues. CDR3: CASSEWVNLF. DNA of the CDR3: TGTGCCAGCAGTGAATGGGTCAACCTGTTT.

V gene TRBV27 combines with J gene TRBJ2-5; D gene unclear. Per the germline V gene, CDR1 is MNHEY and CDR2 is SMNVEV (reference sequence). Deletions cut 4 bases from V and 4 bases from J, with 13 bases between. The CDR3 is made up of 14 amino acids. The chain's CDR3 is CASSSLPTIETQYF. The CDR3 DNA reads as TGTGCCAGCAGTTCCCTGCCCACCATAGAGACCCAGTACTTC.

The chain employs TRBV5-4 and TRBJ2-3, with TRBD2 identical over 13 bases. The CDR3 runs to 16 residues. Germline V gene lookup returns CDR1 SGHNT and CDR2 YYREEE (reference sequence). The ends lost 5 bases at V and 3 bases at J; junction bases unmatched: 6. In DNA, the CDR3 is TGTGCCAGCAGGGGAGCGGGACTAGCGGGGACAGATACGCAGTATTTT. It encodes CASRGAGLAGTDTQYF.

The chain combines TRBV11-2 with TRBJ2-1; TRBD2 is a possible D gene (6 bases). The CDR3 is 17 amino acids. Germline V gene data show CDR1 as SGHAT and CDR2 as FQNNGV. V gave up 2 bases and J gave up 4 bases, with 18 bases separating them. In nucleotides, the CDR3 is TGTGCCAGCAGCTTATATCGGGGGACGACAACGTACAATGAGCAGTTCTTC. It specifies CASSLYRGTTTYNEQFF.

The chain has TRBV4-1 and TRBJ2-1, with 9 nucleotides matching TRBD1. The CDR3 loop spans 16 amino acids. The V gene's germline CDR1 is MGHRA and CDR2 YSYEKL. Trimming removed 3 bases from V and 8 bases from J; junction bases left unmatched: 11. CDR3 nucleotide sequence: TGCGCCAGCAGCCACGGAATGTTGGGACAGGGCTATGAGCAGTTCTTC. Amino acid sequence: CASSHGMLGQGYEQFF.

V gene TRBV30 combines with J gene TRBJ2-3, with D tentatively TRBD2 (6 bases). CDR3 length equals 13 residues. Trimming took 3 bases from V and 2 from J, leaving 9 bases between them. The germline V gene encodes CDR1 GTSNPN and CDR2 SVGIG (reference sequence). The CDR3 DNA reads TGTGCCTGGAGAAGGCGGGACACAGATACGCAGTATTTT. Translation gives CAWRRRDTDTQYF.

This clone was seen once. This rearrangement joins TRBV18 to TRBJ2-4, with TRBD2 matching over 8 bases. The V gene end was trimmed by 3 bases and the J gene end by 8 bases; junction bases not matched to a gene: 6. Germline CDR1 is KGHSH and CDR2 is LQKENI. This CDR3 has 14 residues. CDR3 nucleotide sequence: TGTGCCAGCTCACCCGCCTACGGGGGGGACATTCAGTACTTC. This translates into CASSPAYGGDIQYF. The full variable domain, with the rest looked up from reference TRBV18 and TRBJ2-4, is NAGVMQNPRHLVRRRGQEARLRCSPMKGHSHVYWYRQLPEEGLKFMVYLQKENIIDESGMPKERFSAEFPKEGPSILRIQQVVRGDSAAYFCASSPAYGGDIQYFGAGTRLSVL.

The gene calls are TRBV7-2 and TRBJ2-3, with 7 bases matching TRBD1. This CDR3 has 16 amino acids. Trimming took 0 bases from V and 5 from J; bases not matched to a gene: 8. From germline, CDR1 is SGHTA and CDR2 FQGNSA. CDR3 DNA: TGTGCCAGCAGCTTAGCGATACAGGGGTGGAGAGATACGCAGTATTTT. It encodes CASSLAIQGWRDTQYF.

The chain combines TRBV11-2 with TRBJ1-1; D is perhaps TRBD1 (5 bases). This CDR3 has 12 residues. CDR1 SGHAT and CDR2 FQNNGV come from the germline V gene. The V end was cut by 7 bases, the J end by 10 bases, with 16 bases between. The CDR3 loop reads CASTLGGGGAFF. CDR3 coding DNA: TGTGCCAGCACCCTAGGTGGGGGGGGAGCTTTCTTT.

The chain links TRBV5-6 to TRBJ1-2, with 11 bases fitting TRBD1. Germline assignment: CDR1 SGHDT and CDR2 YYEEEE. The CDR3 totals 15 residues. Germline trimming cut 2 bases from V and 5 bases from J; bases unmatched to any gene: 5. CDR3 loop: CASSLQDRGHYGYTF. The CDR3 DNA reads TGTGCCAGCAGCTTACAGGACAGGGGGCATTATGGCTACACCTTC.

The table lists this clone with a few counts. In DNA form, the CDR3 reads TGTGCCAGCAGCCCCGTCGGATCGTATGGCTACACCTTC. It yields the protein CASSPVGSYGYTF. The gene calls are TRBV7-8 and TRBJ1-2, with no clear D. The CDR3 has 13 amino acids. Germline CDR1 reads SGHVS; CDR2 reads FQNEAQ. Deletions cut 5 bases from V and 5 bases from J, with 12 bases between.

As DNA, the CDR3 is TGTGCCAGCAGCTTTAGCGCGACAGGAGGACATTCACCCCTCCACTTT. Amino acid sequence: CASSFSATGGHSPLHF. The rearrangement links TRBV7-9 to TRBJ1-6; TRBD1 might be the D (6 bases). CDR1 and CDR2 from the germline V gene are SEHNR and FQNEAQ (reference sequence). This CDR3 region has 16 residues. The V end was cut by 3 bases, the J end by 8 bases, with 17 bases between.

This chain uses TRBV15 with TRBJ1-2, with 7 bases that match TRBD1. The germline V gene encodes CDR1 LNHNV and CDR2 YYDKDF (reference sequence). J was trimmed by 7 bases and V by 0 bases; bases with no gene match: 14. This CDR3 comprises 17 residues. This CDR3 reads CATSRDTGKRGLGGYTF. DNA of the CDR3: TGTGCCACCAGCAGAGATACAGGCAAGAGGGGGCTCGGTGGCTACACCTTC.

The J gene is TRBJ2-1, the V gene TRBV4-2, with 7 bases identical to TRBD2. This CDR3 contains 15 residues. V shed 3 bases and J 8 bases; nucleotides not matched to a gene: 10. Germline lookup yields CDR1 LGHNA and CDR2 YNFKEQ. CDR3 nucleotide sequence: TGTGCCAGCAGCCACGCGACTAGCCCCGTCGATGAGCAGTTCTTC. It yields the protein CASSHATSPVDEQFF.

This clone was counted once. This sequence joins TRBV5-1 and TRBJ1-1; no firm D call. The CDR3 consists of 14 residues. The ends were cut back, 2 bases at V and 0 bases at J, with 8 bases in the middle. Germline V gene data show CDR1 as SGHRS and CDR2 as YFSETQ. The CDR3, as DNA: TGCGCCAGCAGCTTACTATCTATGAACACTGAAGCTTTCTTT. This codes for CASSLLSMNTEAFF.

A few counts support this clone. This rearrangement joins TRBV13 to TRBJ2-7, with D possibly being TRBD2 (6 bases). Trimming shortened V by 5 bases and J by 1 base, and 6 bases separated the two germline ends. The CDR3 has 12 residues. The germline gives CDR1 PRHDT, CDR2 FYEKMQ (reference sequence). This CDR3 reads CASSSGSYEQYF. CDR3 DNA: TGTGCCAGCAGCAGCGGGTCCTACGAGCAGTACTTC.

The J gene is TRBJ1-1, the V gene TRBV18; 7 positions match TRBD1. J gave up 1 base and V 10 bases, and 6 bases lay outside the gene matches. The CDR3 has 13 residues. Germline CDR1 and CDR2: KGHSH and LQKENI. CDR3 sequence: CATSEGANTEAFF. In nucleotides, the CDR3 is TGTGCCACCTCGGAGGGGGCGAACACTGAAGCTTTCTTT.

The rearrangement uses TRBV6-1 and TRBJ2-5, with TRBD2 matching 13 bases. The V and J ends lost 0 bases and 5 bases, in that order; junction bases with no gene match: 9. CDR3 length: 18 residues. Per the germline V gene, CDR1 is MNHNS and CDR2 is SASEGT. CDR3 coding DNA: TGTGCCAGCAGTGAAGCGACTAGCGGGGGGACAGAGGTTGAGACCCAGTACTTC. Its translation: CASSEATSGGTEVETQYF.

V gene TRBV10-3 combines with J gene TRBJ2-6, with 7 bases matching TRBD1. In germline, CDR1 is ENHRY, CDR2 SYGVKD. The CDR3 consists of 18 residues. After removal of 3 bases from V and 0 bases from J, the junction contained 8 bases not matched to a gene. CDR3 coding DNA: TGTGCCATCAGTGAAACAGGGGTTCAAAGCTCTGGGGCCAACGTCCTGACTTTC. It specifies CAISETGVQSSGANVLTF.